What follows is one TCR beta chain and its context. Antigen specificity is unknown. These data come from a study of T cell responses to AZD1222 COVID-19 vaccine. Notes on the study in general: Of spike-specific TCRs, nearly half reportedly target regions left unmutated in variants. The donors showed a predominance of white British ancestry and of females, with possible underestimation of clonal diversity.

The CDR3 runs 17 residues. Trimming cost V 1 base and J 4 bases; bases outside gene matches: 9. The germline V gene encodes CDR1 SGHTA and CDR2 FQGTGA. Method: immunoSEQ multiplex PCR; TCRdb's copy keeps in-frame clones and lacks some. The sample records 150,000 to 200,000 clones, approximately 86% being singletons. V gene TRBV7-3 combines with J gene TRBJ1-1, with 10 bases identical to TRBD1. The sample here was peripheral blood, taken 28 days after the second AZD1222 dose. The receptor was derived from an adult who received the AZD1222 COVID-19 vaccine. CDR3 bases: TGTGCCAGCAGCTTAAGGCGCGGGACAGGGGCCAGCACTGAAGCTTTCTTT. Translating it yields CASSLRRGTGASTEAFF.